This T cell receptor beta chain was observed in a study of shared clonotypes between healthy human individuals (dated by TCRdb to about 2020). Turning to the overall study: The cohort included three men and a couple of women between 18 and 49 years of age. For each donor, three plates each were used for CD4 naive and CD4 memory, two plates were used for CD8 naive, and one plate was used for CD8 memory. To estimate repertoire size and how much clonotypes are shared between individuals, the study performed deep sequencing of blood TCR repertoires from a few healthy adults. Different laboratories and diverse techniques were used to prepare libraries and sequence TCR repertoires, to increase sequencing depth and limit assay-specific biases. Each donor's leukapheresis produced roughly between about 0.8 and 8.9 billion PBMCs. The paper's findings and limits, for the study overall: Pairwise subsampling led to the expectation that sequencing depth would affect the degree of clonotype sharing among donors. Estimated clonotype richness was generally larger for naive than for memory subsets. The genetic and exposure-history diversity represented was limited by the small number of donors. About 4.5% of naive CD4, 3.5% of naive CD8, roughly 2.4% of memory CD4, and 0.4% of memory CD8 clonotypes were shared across several donors. Sampling was restricted to blood, and TCR repertoires in tissues likely differ from the TCR repertoires found in blood. Clonotypes shared by all four sorted-subset donors showed higher generation probabilities than non-shared clonotypes. Even with the large sequencing depth, rarefaction of the sorted-subset datasets indicated that sequencing was incomplete.

CD8 naive samples were CD45RO-negative cells positively selected for CCR7, giving a CD45RA+CCR7+ population that excluded TemRA cells. Healthy HIV-negative adults with no recently reported acute infections or vaccinations were included as donors. Only Caucasian adults living in Nashville, Tennessee, USA were represented among the donors. Blood was obtained by leukapheresis, after which PBMCs were separated by Ficoll-Histopaque density gradient centrifugation and cryopreserved in liquid nitrogen vapor phase. Purity and quantity of every magnetically sorted T cell population were checked by analytical flow cytometry. Genomic DNA was isolated from every sorted fraction and measured by UV absorbance on a Nanodrop 2000c. This clone was seen only once. Its binding antigen is unknown. Per-nucleotide qualities are absent, and no much larger clonotype sits a single base away. Based on the germline V gene, the CDR1 and CDR2 sequences are MDHEN and SYDVKM. The V and J ends are trimmed by 6 bases and 3 bases, leaving 18 bases between them. Inclusive of the bounding cysteine and phenylalanine, the CDR3 is 15 residues long. Solely the CDR3 DNA is kept, with 45 bases framed from the first base.

Using the deep immunoSEQ assay, multiplex PCR amplified TCR CDR3 regions from genomic DNA. For each cell subset, the extracted genomic DNA was distributed evenly across all wells of several immunoSEQ 96-well plates, and each plate served as one replicate. For sorted subsets, about 0.2 ug genomic DNA, equal to some 28,000 T cell genomes, was loaded into each replicate PCR. Purified libraries were quantified with a Qubit 3.0 fluorometer, sized on a Bioanalyzer 2100, and re-quantified with the KAPA Library Quantification kit. A separate single-read 150-cycle Illumina NextSeq 550 flow cell was used to sequence each immunoSEQ 96-well plate. The authors' pipeline ran thus. Because only junctional sequences without quality scores were contained in the immunoSEQ output, filtering matching that applied to full-length reads could not be performed. To assign V/J genes and CDR3, sequences were annotated using PyIR, a Python wrapper for IgBLAST v1.9, with IMGT germline references. Reads were filtered out if the reads had weak V/J assignments (E-value above 1e-6), no CDR3, stop codons, out-of-frame junctions, or ambiguous translated residues. V3J clonotypes were defined by identical inferred V gene, J gene, and CDR3 amino acid sequence. Percentage overlap between repertoires was computed as shared unique clonotypes divided by the size of the smaller repertoire. RTK rarefaction, the Chao1 estimator, and Recon v2.1 estimates of unobserved clonotypes were used to assess repertoire richness. OLGA was used to compute generation probabilities for all TCRbeta clonotypes that the gDNA method yielded from a few donors. What TCRdb holds here is the immuneACCESS table cut down to in-frame rearrangements. Part of the clones is not present; checked against another copy, under half of the missing clones reflect an unresolved V gene, and the others are unexplained. V and J calls and clone size come straight from that table; D and trimming were deduced from the DNA. For this sample there are 1.5 million to 2.5 million clones; about 95% appear just once. Roughly 1% of the sample goes to the ten largest clones.

The rearranged segments are TRBV28 and TRBJ2-7; the D gene cannot be resolved reliably. The sequence derives from a man in his late teens or twenties in good health. The sequenced sample was naive CD8+ T cells sorted from blood. This sample's cell subset or site label indicates: CD45RA+CCR7+. In nucleotides, the sequence is TGTGCCAGCAGCCTGACTCAGGAAGCCTTCTACGAGCAGTACTTC. Its translation is CASSLTQEAFYEQYF.